Reported below is one T cell receptor beta chain. The CDR3 is 12 residues long. The V and J ends lost 4 bases and 7 bases respectively, with 10 bases between them. In germline, CDR1 is GTSNPN, CDR2 SVGIG (reference sequence). The sample originates from a study of blood T cell repertoires in COVID-19. The overall study: In each case, the material was cDNA or gDNA derived from T cells, B-cell-depleted T cells, or PBMCs.

Clones were read by immunoSEQ multiplex PCR, and TCRdb kept only the in-frame ones, dropping some. Among 200,000 to 250,000 clones listed, 83% were seen once. The rearrangement joins TRBV30 to TRBJ1-4, with a possible D match to TRBD1 (6 bases). The specimen was PBMCs or T cells enriched from blood (not recorded which). This sequence was found in a woman aged 40 to 49 who had been exposed to COVID-19. CDR3 amino acids: CAWTRGSEKLFF. The CDR3 DNA sequence: TGTGCCTGGACCAGGGGTAGTGAAAAACTGTTTTTT.